The 17 T cell receptor beta chains listed next were all sequenced from one sample in a study of blood T cell repertoires in COVID-19. Libraries were prepared by immunoSEQ multiplex PCR; TCRdb keeps only in-frame clonotypes and omits some of them. The data show 88,000 or so clones, 65% to 90% seen once. Source material: peripheral blood. These receptors were taken from a man between 60 and 75 years old with acute or convalescent COVID-19.

V is TRBV9 and J is TRBJ1-3; no definite D call. V was trimmed by 2 bases and J by 3 bases, leaving 9 bases between them. CDR1 is SGDLS and CDR2 is YYNGEE in the germline V gene. CDR3 size: 14 residues. CDR3 amino acids: CASSVGERGNTIYF. CDR3 DNA: TGTGCCAGCAGCGTTGGGGAGCGTGGAAACACCATATATTTT.

The chain joins TRBV5-1 to TRBJ1-6, with D possibly being TRBD1 (6 bases). Per the germline V gene, CDR1 is SGHRS and CDR2 is YFSETQ. The CDR3 covers 16 residues. V lost 0 bases to trimming and J lost 6 bases, with 13 bases between them. The CDR3 bases are TGCGCCAGCAGCTTGGAGGGGGGGCAGGGTAATTCACCCCTCCACTTT. Protein product: CASSLEGGQGNSPLHF.

The gene calls are TRBV30 and TRBJ1-1, with 7 positions matching TRBD1. CDR3 size: 12 residues. V shed 4 bases and J 11 bases; nucleotides not matched to a gene: 10. The germline V gene encodes CDR1 GTSNPN and CDR2 SVGIG (reference sequence). The chain's CDR3 is CAWNDRDSSAFF. The CDR3 coding sequence is TGTGCCTGGAATGACCGGGACAGTAGCGCTTTCTTT.

The chain has TRBV19 and TRBJ1-1; 11 bases agree with TRBD1. Germline V CDR1 and CDR2: LNHDA, SQIVND (reference sequence). After removal of 8 bases from V and 1 base from J, the junction contained 6 bases not matched to a gene. The CDR3 has 15 amino acids. For the CDR3, the DNA is TGTGCCAGTTATAGGACAGGGGGCTCGAACACTGAAGCTTTCTTT. It is translated as CASYRTGGSNTEAFF.

This sequence joins TRBV29-1 and TRBJ1-4; 7 bases fit TRBD1. Germline lookup yields CDR1 SQVTM and CDR2 ANQGSEA. There are 14 residues in the CDR3. V gave up 6 bases and J gave up 1 base; unmatched junction bases: 5. This CDR3 reads CSVRPGGTNEKLFF. For the CDR3, the DNA is TGCAGCGTGCGCCCAGGGGGAACTAATGAAAAACTGTTTTTT.

The rearrangement joins TRBV7-6 to TRBJ2-7, with 9 nucleotides matching TRBD2. Germline V gene data show CDR1 as SGHVS and CDR2 as FNYEAQ. V shed 1 base, J shed 3 bases, and the junction held 13 bases outside the gene matches. The CDR3 covers 18 residues. The CDR3: CASSLEAGGPQVVYEQYF. CDR3 DNA sequence: TGTGCCAGCAGCTTAGAGGCGGGAGGGCCTCAAGTCGTCTACGAGCAGTACTTC.

This chain links TRBV11-2 with TRBJ2-7; 7 positions match TRBD1. Trimming took 3 bases from V and 4 from J; bases not matched to a gene: 0. Germline CDR1 SGHAT, CDR2 FQNNGV. The CDR3 runs to 12 residues. The CDR3 DNA reads TGTGCCAGCAGCTTCAGGGGGTACGAGCAGTACTTC. As protein: CASSFRGYEQYF.

The chain links TRBV6-4 to TRBJ2-3; TRBD2 matches 11 bases. Losses at the gene ends were 4 bases for V and 3 bases for J; bases not matched to a gene: 6. The CDR3 totals 16 residues. Looked up from germline, CDR1 is MRHNA and CDR2 is SNTAGT. The CDR3 region has the DNA TGTGCCAGCAGTGTGCTAGCGGGAGGTATGACAGATACGCAGTATTTT. It yields the protein CASSVLAGGMTDTQYF.

The sample holds a few counts of this clone. The rearrangement uses TRBV6-2 or TRBV6-3 and TRBJ2-7; tentatively, D is TRBD1 (6 bases). Trimming took 5 bases from V and 2 from J, leaving 7 bases between them. The CDR3 has 12 residues. The germline CDR1 and CDR2 sequences are MNHEY and SVGEGT. CDR3 protein: CASSGQTYEQYF. The CDR3 region has the DNA TGTGCCAGCAGTGGACAGACCTACGAGCAGTACTTC.

The CDR3 protein is CSVSSGYNEQFF. In DNA, the CDR3 is TGCAGCGTTTCCAGCGGGTACAATGAGCAGTTCTTC. The chain is built from TRBV29-1 and TRBJ2-1; maybe TRBD2 (6 bases). The length of the CDR3 is 12 residues. The V gene's germline CDR1 is SQVTM and CDR2 ANQGSEA. V lost 5 bases and J lost 4, with 9 bases in between.

The V gene is TRBV7-9, the J gene TRBJ2-1; 10 positions match TRBD2. The V gene end was trimmed by 6 bases and the J gene end by 0 bases; junction bases not matched to a gene: 8. Germline V gene lookup returns CDR1 SEHNR and CDR2 FQNEAQ (reference sequence). This CDR3 region has 17 residues. The CDR3: CASRILAGVSSYNEQFF. In DNA, the CDR3 is TGTGCCAGCAGGATCCTAGCGGGAGTTAGCTCCTACAATGAGCAGTTCTTC. The complete variable domain, with remaining parts taken from reference TRBV7-9 and TRBJ2-1, reads DTGVSQNPRHKITKRGQNVTFRCDPISEHNRLYWYRQTLGQGPEFLTYFQNEAQLEKSRLLSDRFSAERPKGSFSTLEIQRTEQGDSAMYLCASRILAGVSSYNEQFFGPGTRLTVL.

The chain joins TRBV6-1 to TRBJ1-2; weak D call: TRBD1 (5 bases). The germline CDR1 and CDR2 sequences are MNHNS and SASEGT. The CDR3 contains 14 residues. V was shortened by 3 bases and J by 4 bases, with 12 bases between the two germline ends. The CDR3 sequence is CASSDRGVVYGYTF. The CDR3 DNA sequence: TGTGCCAGCAGTGATCGGGGGGTAGTCTATGGCTACACCTTC.

This chain connects TRBV30 to TRBJ1-2; 7 nucleotides agree with TRBD1. The germline gives CDR1 GTSNPN, CDR2 SVGIG (reference sequence). This CDR3 region has 12 residues. With 5 bases clipped from V and 8 bases from J, the junction kept 8 bases outside the gene matches. The CDR3 loop is CAWLTGVKGYTF. The CDR3 coding sequence is TGTGCCTGGCTAACAGGGGTTAAAGGCTACACCTTC.

V is TRBV7-8 and J is TRBJ1-1; D is ambiguous. This CDR3 is built from 15 residues. CDR1 is SGHVS and CDR2 is FQNEAQ in the germline V gene. V was pared by 5 bases and J by 0 bases, with 13 bases between. In DNA, the CDR3 is TGTGCCAGCAGCCCCCCCCCTCCTTTGAACACTGAAGCTTTCTTT. The encoded protein is CASSPPPPLNTEAFF.

V gene TRBV3-1 (or the pseudogene TRBV3-2) combines with J gene TRBJ1-3; D is uncertain. The V and J ends lost 3 bases and 1 base respectively, with 7 bases between them. Germline-derived CDR1 and CDR2 are LGHDT and YNNKEL (reference sequence). This CDR3 has 14 amino acids. CDR3 sequence reads: CASSQRSSGNTIYF. The CDR3 DNA reads TGTGCCAGCAGCCAGAGGAGTTCTGGAAACACCATATATTTT.

The rearrangement uses TRBV7-8 and TRBJ1-1; weak D call: TRBD1 (6 bases). Deletions cut 5 bases from V and 5 bases from J, with 9 bases between. Germline CDR1 reads SGHVS; CDR2 reads FQNEAQ. The CDR3 runs to 12 residues. CDR3 sequence (DNA): TGTGCCAGCAGCGATAGGGGGACTGAAGCTTTCTTT. Translation: CASSDRGTEAFF.

V usage is TRBV18 and J usage is TRBJ2-2; 8 bases are a match to TRBD2. Germline V gives CDR1 KGHSH, CDR2 LQKENI. The CDR3 length is 15 residues. Trimming cost V 6 bases and J 1 base; bases outside gene matches: 4. CDR3 coding DNA: TGTGCCAGCTCCGAGAGCGGGGGGAACACCGGGGAGCTGTTTTTT. Encoded protein: CASSESGGNTGELFF.